This passage covers 3 T cell receptor beta chains from one sample sequenced in a study of T-cell memory formation after mild COVID-19. TCRdb processed the 5' RACE reads anew with MiXCR; each CDR3 protein has one entry. The table has over 500,000 distinct CDR3 sequences, roughly 17% seen once. The sequencing input was PBMCs or a T cell subset sorted from them (not recorded which). These receptors originate from an adult woman who had mild COVID-19 (a few samples of this study predate the infection). Cell type and time point are not known.

In its sample, this clonotype was seen once. The chain uses TRBV15 and TRBJ2-5; possible D gene TRBD2, 6 bases. The ends were cut back, 5 bases at V and 2 bases at J, with 15 bases in the middle. This CDR3 has 15 amino acids. Germline loops: CDR1 LNHNV, CDR2 YYDKDF (reference sequence). The CDR3 nucleotides read TGTGCCACCAGCCCTGCGGGGATTGGGCAAGAGACCCAGTACTTC. Translated, it gives CATSPAGIGQETQYF.

The chain has TRBV9 and TRBJ2-1; tentative D call: TRBD2 (5 bases). CDR3 length: 16 residues. Trimming stripped 0 bases from V and 0 bases from J, with 10 bases between. The germline V gene encodes CDR1 SGDLS and CDR2 YYNGEE. The CDR3: CASSVGSGSSYNEQFF. DNA of the CDR3: TGTGCCAGCAGCGTAGGAAGCGGCAGCTCCTACAATGAGCAGTTCTTC.

This clonotype was counted a few times. The chain couples TRBV7-6 to TRBJ2-3, with 7 nucleotides matching TRBD2. After removal of 4 bases from V and 1 base from J, the junction contained 11 bases not matched to a gene. The CDR3 covers 17 residues. CDR1 is SGHVS and CDR2 is FNYEAQ in the germline V gene. CDR3 protein: CASSYAAGTFGTDTQYF. CDR3 bases: TGTGCCAGCAGCTACGCAGCGGGGACGTTCGGCACAGATACGCAGTATTTT.